Following are 18 T cell receptor beta chains from one sample sequenced in a study of beta chain features in type 1 diabetes. All of the isolated RNA was reverse transcribed, so expressed TCRB transcripts were sequenced. The data were produced by immunoSEQ multiplex PCR, yet TCRdb's version contains in-frame clones alone and is incomplete. In the table there are about 620,000 clones, around 15% of which are singletons. Input material: naive CD4+ T cells from blood. Receptors originate from a man aged 18 to 29 in good health.

This clone was seen only a few times. An end of the junction differs from the germline gene, which may be a read error. The CDR3 reads CASSQVPPSGIHNF. The DNA for the CDR3 is TGTGCCAGCAGCCAAGTACCCCCTAGCGGGATCCACAATTTT. V and J are TRBV14 and TRBJ2-3; the match to TRBD2 covers 9 bases. Germline V CDR1 and CDR2: SGHDN, FVKESK. There are 14 residues in the CDR3.

The chain combines TRBV9 with TRBJ1-5, with D possibly TRBD1 on 5 matching bases. The CDR3 length is 16 residues. Per the germline V gene, CDR1 is SGDLS and CDR2 is YYNGEE. The ends were cut back, 4 bases at V and 1 base at J, with 15 bases in the middle. Here the CDR3 reads CASSPGGGWSNQPQHF. The CDR3, as DNA: TGTGCCAGCAGCCCTGGTGGGGGTTGGAGCAATCAGCCCCAGCATTTT.

In this sample, this clone turned up a few times. The sample holds other DNA sequences that translate to the same CDR3. J is TRBJ1-2 and V is TRBV30; D remains unclear. CDR1 and CDR2 (germline): GTSNPN, SVGIG (reference sequence). V dropped 0 bases and J dropped 2 bases, with 7 bases sitting between them. This CDR3 is 13 amino acids long. This CDR3 reads CAWSVSGNYGYTF. In DNA form, the CDR3 reads TGTGCCTGGAGTGTCTCGGGCAACTATGGCTACACCTTC.

This chain joins TRBV9 and TRBJ2-7, with 8 bases that match TRBD2. V lost 0 bases and J lost 0; bases outside the gene matches: 5. The length of the CDR3 is 16 residues. CDR1 and CDR2 from the germline V gene are SGDLS and YYNGEE. The CDR3 spells CASSVELAVPSYEQYF. The CDR3 DNA reads TGTGCCAGCAGCGTAGAACTAGCGGTACCCTCCTACGAGCAGTACTTC.

This clone was picked up a small number of times. This chain joins TRBV7-9 and TRBJ2-5; D unclear. Germline assignment: CDR1 SEHNR and CDR2 FQNEAQ (reference sequence). There are 11 residues in the CDR3. V lost 7 bases and J 2 bases, leaving 5 bases between the germline ends. CDR3 coding DNA: TGTGCCAGCAACTCTCAAGAGACCCAGTACTTC. Amino acids: CASNSQETQYF. Together with reference TRBV7-9 and TRBJ2-5, the CDR3 gives the full variable domain: DTGVSQNPRHKITKRGQNVTFRCDPISEHNRLYWYRQTLGQGPEFLTYFQNEAQLEKSRLLSDRFSAERPKGSFSTLEIQRTEQGDSAMYLCASNSQETQYFGPGTRLLVL.

The V gene is TRBV27, the J gene TRBJ2-2; TRBD1 agrees at 7 bases. The CDR3 runs to 14 residues. Per the germline V gene, CDR1 is MNHEY and CDR2 is SMNVEV (reference sequence). V shed 6 bases and J 7 bases; nucleotides not matched to a gene: 8. CDR3 in DNA: TGTGCCAGCAGCAGGGACAGCTGGAGCGGGGAGCTGTTTTTT. Protein: CASSRDSWSGELFF.

The gene calls are TRBV4-3 and TRBJ2-3, with 7 bases identical to TRBD2. The CDR3 has 18 residues. Germline V gene sequence: CDR1 LGHNA, CDR2 YSLEER. The junction had 18 bases not matched to a gene; V was cut back by 3 bases and J by 6 bases. The CDR3 loop is CASSHSKGRDYPPDTQYF. CDR3 sequence (DNA): TGCGCCAGCAGCCATTCGAAGGGCCGGGACTACCCCCCGGATACGCAGTATTTT.

This clone was detected only a few times. CDR3 bases: TGTGCCAGCAGTTACCCGACTGGATCAGCTAATGAGCAGTTCTTC. Translated: CASSYPTGSANEQFF. The chain has TRBV6-5 and TRBJ2-1; D gene uncertain. Trimming took off 2 bases at V and 7 bases at J, with 15 bases between the two ends. Germline CDR1 MNHEY, CDR2 SVGAGI. This CDR3 comprises 15 residues.

J is TRBJ1-5 and V is TRBV4-3; D unresolved. CDR1 and CDR2 (germline): LGHNA, YSLEER. The CDR3 contains 16 residues. V shed 0 bases and J shed 7 bases, with 16 bases lying between them. CDR3 residues: CASSQDLGRSGQPQHF. CDR3 nucleotide sequence: TGCGCCAGCAGCCAAGATCTCGGGCGTTCAGGACAGCCCCAGCATTTT.

V usage is TRBV19 and J usage is TRBJ1-1, with 7 bases matching TRBD1. Trimming cost V 4 bases and J 1 base; bases outside gene matches: 6. The CDR3 has 15 amino acids. Germline V gene data show CDR1 as LNHDA and CDR2 as SQIVND (reference sequence). CDR3 loop: CASSNQGVGNTEAFF. As DNA, the CDR3 is TGTGCCAGTAGTAACCAGGGGGTTGGGAACACTGAAGCTTTCTTT.

The chain links TRBV27 to TRBJ1-1, with D maybe TRBD1 (5 bases). Trimming shortened V by 3 bases and J by 0 bases, and 11 bases separated the two germline ends. Looked up from germline, CDR1 is MNHEY and CDR2 is SMNVEV (reference sequence). This CDR3 contains 15 residues. CDR3 in DNA: TGTGCCAGCAGTTTCATGTGGGGGGTGAACACTGAAGCTTTCTTT. This codes for CASSFMWGVNTEAFF.

CDR3 bases: TGTGCCAGCAGCTTACGGAGCGGGGGTTGGCGCGAGCAGTACTTC. As protein: CASSLRSGGWREQYF. The V call is TRBV7-2, the J call TRBJ2-7, with TRBD2 identical over 8 bases. Germline-derived CDR1 and CDR2 are SGHTA and FQGNSA. The CDR3 has 15 residues. Trimming at V came to 2 bases and at J to 6 bases, leaving 9 bases not matched to a gene.

In its sample, this clone was seen a few times. The chain recombines TRBV7-2 with TRBJ2-3; 8 positions agree with TRBD1. CDR3 length: 17 residues. The J segment lost 1 base and the V segment lost 0 bases, leaving 6 bases of the junction unmatched. Germline loops: CDR1 SGHTA, CDR2 FQGNSA. DNA for the CDR3: TGTGCCAGCAGCTTAGCCCCAGGGGGCGCTGGCACAGATACGCAGTATTTT. Translation: CASSLAPGGAGTDTQYF.

This clone was seen more than once but under ten times. The chain combines TRBV7-8 with TRBJ2-7; a weak D match, TRBD1 (7 bases). Trimming removed 6 bases at V and 2 bases at J, with 11 bases between. From germline, CDR1 is SGHVS and CDR2 FQNEAQ. This CDR3 region has 13 residues. The CDR3 loop reads CASRPRGAYEQYF. The CDR3, as DNA: TGTGCCAGCAGGCCCAGGGGGGCCTACGAGCAGTACTTC.

The chain combines TRBV7-9 with TRBJ1-1; possible D gene TRBD1, 5 bases. The CDR3 is 14 residues long. Germline CDR1 and CDR2: SEHNR and FQNEAQ (reference sequence). Trimming removed 5 bases from V and 2 bases from J, with 12 bases in between. CDR3 coding DNA: TGTGCCAGCAGCAAGGGGCTGGGTAACACTGAAGCTTTCTTT. It specifies CASSKGLGNTEAFF.

Written as DNA, the CDR3 is TGCGCCAGCAGCTTGGCCCCCAGTACCTACAATGAGCAGTTCTTC. Protein: CASSLAPSTYNEQFF. V gene TRBV5-1 combines with J gene TRBJ2-1; D remains unclear. Germline CDR1 is SGHRS and CDR2 is YFSETQ. The V end lost 0 bases, the J end lost 2 bases, and 9 bases lay between the germline ends. This CDR3 region has 15 residues.

The V and J genes are TRBV9 and TRBJ1-1; TRBD1 aligns across 8 bases. V lost 4 bases to trimming and J lost 3 bases; unmatched junction nucleotides: 5. This CDR3 spans 14 amino acids. The germline V gene encodes CDR1 SGDLS and CDR2 YYNGEE. CDR3 residues: CASSYGQGDTEAFF. In nucleotides, the CDR3 is TGTGCCAGCAGCTACGGACAGGGTGACACTGAAGCTTTCTTT.

This clone was seen a few times. Here the CDR3 reads CASSQENFGQYF. The CDR3 coding sequence is TGTGCCAGCAGCCAAGAAAACTTTGGGCAGTACTTC. The chain combines TRBV4-2 with TRBJ2-7; D gene unclear. In germline, CDR1 is LGHNA, CDR2 YNFKEQ. The ends were cut back, 0 bases at V and 9 bases at J, with 9 bases in the middle. CDR3 length equals 12 residues.